The clone carrying this T cell receptor beta chain was recorded only once. The target antigen is unknown. Per germline, CDR1 SQVTM and CDR2 ANQGSEA. Trimming took 7 bases from V and 3 from J, leaving 10 bases between them. This CDR3 has 12 residues. Together with a sample-barcoded 5' primer, a J-beta primer mix was included in a second PCR lasting roughly 6 to 12 cycles. TCRdb re-analysed the 5' RACE reads in MiXCR, keeping a single row per CDR3 protein. The table lists about 840,000 distinct CDR3 sequences, roughly 28% of them singletons. This specimen comes from a study of blood T cells in healthy people across ages. The study's findings and limits: Changes in expanded clonotypes were possibly confounded, as the CMV status of donors was unknown. Long-lived donors had more naive CD4+ cells and higher diversity than aged donors.

These same records also appear under a second study, on T cells of mothers and their children. From that study: Three healthy Caucasian mothers served as donors, and their six children did as well. Clones that were microchimeric and persistent were not detected among T cells.

The chain carries TRBV29-1 and TRBJ2-1; D is perhaps TRBD2 (6 bases). The sample taken for sequencing was blood. The TCR originated in a woman in her thirties or forties in good health. The CDR3: CSGGLLYNEQFF. CDR3 DNA: TGCAGCGGGGGACTGCTCTACAATGAGCAGTTCTTC.